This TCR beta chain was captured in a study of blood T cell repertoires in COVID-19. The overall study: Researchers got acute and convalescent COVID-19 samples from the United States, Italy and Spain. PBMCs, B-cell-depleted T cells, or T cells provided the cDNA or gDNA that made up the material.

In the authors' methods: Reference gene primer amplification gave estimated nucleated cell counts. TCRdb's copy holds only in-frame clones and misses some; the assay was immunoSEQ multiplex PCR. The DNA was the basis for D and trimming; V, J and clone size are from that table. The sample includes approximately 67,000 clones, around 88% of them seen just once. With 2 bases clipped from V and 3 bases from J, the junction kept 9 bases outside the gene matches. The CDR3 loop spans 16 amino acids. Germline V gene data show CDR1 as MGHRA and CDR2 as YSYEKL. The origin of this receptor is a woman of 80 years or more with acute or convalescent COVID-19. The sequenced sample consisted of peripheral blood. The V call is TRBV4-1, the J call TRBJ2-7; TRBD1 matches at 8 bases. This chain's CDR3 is CASSQRLVRGHYEQYF. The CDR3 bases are TGCGCCAGCAGCCAACGCTTGGTCAGGGGGCACTACGAGCAGTACTTC.